This TCR beta chain came from a study of OX40 agonist ivuxolimab in advanced cancers. With V trimmed by 10 bases and J by 10 bases, 5 bases remained unmatched. CDR1 MNHNY and CDR2 SVGAGI come from the germline V gene (reference sequence). The CDR3 loop spans 11 amino acids. Only in-frame clones appear in the TCRdb table, and some are missing; sequencing was by immunoSEQ multiplex PCR. Of fewer than 85,000 clones listed, 86% were seen once; the top ten hold 0.99%. The sampling schedule covered blood at baseline, cycle 4 day 1, and cycle 7 day 1. This receptor was taken from an adult with an advanced solid tumor such as melanoma, head and neck, liver or kidney cancer. The sequencing here drew on CD4+ or CD8+ T cells sorted from blood, taken in a trial of the OX40 agonist ivuxolimab. J is TRBJ1-1 and V is TRBV6-6, with 11 bases that match TRBD1. The CDR3 nucleotides are TGTGCCACTGGACAGGGGGCACTAGCTTTCTTT. Its translation is CATGQGALAFF.